The source of this T cell receptor beta chain is a study of T cell changes during pregnancy in multiple sclerosis. The method was immunoSEQ multiplex PCR; TCRdb's version includes in-frame clones alone and lacks a portion of them. This repertoire shows more than 55,000 clones, 75% to 95% found once; its top ten account for around 3.3%. This clone was detected only once. The CDR3 is 13 amino acids. After removal of 6 bases from V and 1 base from J, the junction contained 1 base not matched to a gene. Germline lookup yields CDR1 MNHEY and CDR2 SVGAGI. The source was peripheral blood, collected after pregnancy. The V and J genes are TRBV6-5 and TRBJ1-2; TRBD1 matches at 8 bases. The TCR originated in a female donor in good health, enrolled as a control in a pregnancy study. CDR3 DNA sequence: TGTGCCAGCAGGGGACAGGTTAACTATGGCTACACCTTC. Translating gives CASRGQVNYGYTF.